Presented here are 17 T cell receptor beta chains from one specimen sequenced in a study of blood T cell repertoires in COVID-19. Clones were sequenced by immunoSEQ multiplex PCR, and TCRdb holds only the in-frame ones, with some missing. The sample has roughly 89,000 clones; less than 85% are singletons. Sequenced input: peripheral blood. The receptors were gathered from a woman between 65 and 79 years old with acute or convalescent COVID-19.

The gene calls are TRBV9 and TRBJ2-1, with 12 bases fitting TRBD2. This CDR3 is built from 12 residues. The ends lost 0 bases at V and 16 bases at J; junction bases unmatched: 2. Germline loops: CDR1 SGDLS, CDR2 YYNGEE. The CDR3 bases are TGTGCCAGCAGCGTAGCTAGCGGGAGGGTTTTCTTC. It specifies CASSVASGRVFF. The full variable domain, with the rest looked up from reference TRBV9 and TRBJ2-1, is DSGVTQTPKHLITATGQRVTLRCSPRSGDLSVYWYQQSLDQGLQFLIQYYNGEERAKGNILERFSAQQFPDLHSELNLSSLELGDSALYFCASSVASGRVFFGPGTRLTVL.

V usage is TRBV28 and J usage is TRBJ1-5, with D possibly TRBD1 on 6 matching bases. From germline, CDR1 is MDHEN and CDR2 SYDVKM. V lost 5 bases and J 0 bases, leaving 14 bases between the germline ends. This CDR3 spans 16 amino acids. CDR3 in DNA: TGTGCCAGCAGTCACGGGACAAAATTTAGCAATCAGCCCCAGCATTTT. It translates to CASSHGTKFSNQPQHF. Drawing the rest from reference TRBV28 and TRBJ1-5, the complete variable domain is DVKVTQSSRYLVKRTGEKVFLECVQDMDHENMFWYRQDPGLGLRLIYFSYDVKMKEKGDIPEGYSVSREKKERFSLILESASTNQTSMYLCASSHGTKFSNQPQHFGDGTRLSIL.

J is TRBJ1-1 and V is TRBV19; a weak D match, TRBD1 (5 bases). The V gene's germline CDR1 is LNHDA and CDR2 SQIVND (reference sequence). V gave up 6 bases and J gave up 4 bases, with 12 bases separating them. CDR3 length equals 13 residues. The chain's CDR3 is CASSWGVRTEAFF. Written as DNA, the CDR3 is TGTGCCAGTAGCTGGGGGGTCCGCACTGAAGCTTTCTTT.

The CDR3 DNA reads TGTGCCAGCAGCGTAACAGGGAGCGCTGGAAACACCATATATTTT. It encodes CASSVTGSAGNTIYF. The rearrangement uses TRBV9 and TRBJ1-3; a possible D gene is TRBD1 (6 bases). The germline V gene encodes CDR1 SGDLS and CDR2 YYNGEE. The V and J ends lost 1 base and 2 bases respectively, with 10 bases between them. The CDR3 contains 15 residues.

The CDR3 loop reads CASSQQPGGRGASYNSPLHF. As DNA, the CDR3 is TGTGCCAGCAGCCAACAACCCGGGGGGCGCGGAGCCTCCTATAATTCACCCCTCCACTTT. This chain links TRBV3-1 (or the pseudogene TRBV3-2) with TRBJ1-6, with D perhaps TRBD1 (6 bases). CDR3 length equals 20 residues. Trimming left V 2 bases short and J 0 bases short, with 20 bases between. Looked up from germline, CDR1 is LGHDT and CDR2 is YNNKEL (reference sequence).

This clone has a handful of counts. V gene TRBV19 combines with J gene TRBJ1-5; 8 nucleotides match TRBD1. Germline CDR1 is LNHDA and CDR2 is SQIVND (reference sequence). The CDR3 runs 14 residues. With V trimmed by 6 bases and J by 6 bases, 7 bases remained unmatched. Here the CDR3 DNA reads TGTGCCAGTAGCAATCAGGGGGCCGGTCAGCCCCAGCATTTT. Its protein product is CASSNQGAGQPQHF.

The chain combines TRBV21-1 with TRBJ2-3; the tabulated D call, TRBD2, remains unverified against the DNA. TRBV21-1 is described as a pseudogene. This CDR3 has 16 amino acids. CDR3 nucleotide sequence: TGTGCCAGCAGCAAAGCTTATTCGGAGAAGACAGATACGCAGTATTTT. It specifies CASSKAYSEKTDTQYF.

The genes are TRBV15 and TRBJ1-5; D uncertain. Germline V CDR1 and CDR2: LNHNV, YYDKDF (reference sequence). The CDR3 contains 17 residues. Trimming shortened V by 0 bases and J by 4 bases, and 16 bases separated the two germline ends. Here the CDR3 reads CATSRDRMALGNQPQHF. CDR3 nucleotide sequence: TGTGCCACCAGCAGAGATCGGATGGCCCTCGGGAATCAGCCCCAGCATTTT.

This chain links TRBV9 with TRBJ1-6; D is uncertain. The ends were cut back, 0 bases at V and 10 bases at J, with 8 bases in the middle. Germline V lookup: CDR1 SGDLS, CDR2 YYNGEE. The CDR3 runs 13 residues. CDR3 coding DNA: TGTGCCAGCAGCGTAGATTGGCTCTCACCCCTCCACTTT. This encodes CASSVDWLSPLHF.

This chain connects TRBV30 to TRBJ1-1; TRBD1 aligns across 8 bases. Germline trimming cut 5 bases from V and 2 bases from J; bases unmatched to any gene: 7. This CDR3 has 14 residues. CDR1 is GTSNPN, CDR2 SVGIG, per germline (reference sequence). The CDR3: CAWGMAGGNTEAFF. The CDR3 region has the DNA TGTGCCTGGGGTATGGCAGGGGGCAACACTGAAGCTTTCTTT.

This clone was detected a few times. The rearrangement links TRBV24-1 to TRBJ2-5, with D possibly TRBD2 on 5 matching bases. This CDR3 contains 13 residues. V was cut by 9 bases and J by 2 bases, with 12 bases left in between. Per the germline V gene, CDR1 is KGHDR and CDR2 is SFDVKD. The CDR3 DNA reads as TGTGCCACCGGGCGGGCTGGACAAGAGACCCAGTACTTC. It specifies CATGRAGQETQYF.

This chain connects TRBV6-5 to TRBJ2-7; TRBD2 agrees at 12 bases. The CDR3 spans 13 residues. Germline V gene lookup returns CDR1 MNHEY and CDR2 SVGAGI. The V segment lost 6 bases and the J segment 4 bases; nucleotides outside the gene matches: 1. DNA of the CDR3: TGTGCCAGCAGGACTAGCGGGAGATACGAGCAGTACTTC. Translation: CASRTSGRYEQYF.

The chain is built from TRBV5-5 and TRBJ1-4, with D possibly TRBD1 on 5 matching bases. V lost 2 bases to trimming and J lost 8 bases, with 22 bases between them. The CDR3 runs 17 residues. Germline CDR1 and CDR2: SGHKS and YYEKEE (reference sequence). DNA of the CDR3: TGTGCCAGCAGCTTAGCCCCCGCGGCAGGGCGAAACGAAAAACTGTTTTTT. Translating gives CASSLAPAAGRNEKLFF.

This clone was seen just once. The rearrangement links TRBV28 to TRBJ1-2, with 7 bases that match TRBD1. Germline-derived CDR1 and CDR2 are MDHEN and SYDVKM. Losses at the gene ends were 2 bases for V and 1 base for J; bases not matched to a gene: 10. This CDR3 comprises 17 residues. This CDR3 reads CASSLSLGQQINYGYTF. The DNA for the CDR3 is TGTGCCAGCAGTTTAAGTTTGGGACAGCAGATTAACTATGGCTACACCTTC.

The chain combines TRBV18 with TRBJ2-1; the D gene is possibly TRBD1 (6 bases). Trimming took off 8 bases at V and 6 bases at J, with 11 bases between the two ends. This CDR3 spans 12 amino acids. Germline loops: CDR1 KGHSH, CDR2 LQKENI. The CDR3 protein is CASDGRGNEQFF. The CDR3 DNA sequence: TGTGCCAGCGATGGCAGGGGCAATGAGCAGTTCTTC.

This clone was counted between two and nine times. The rearrangement uses TRBV7-2 and TRBJ2-3; 13 bases are shared with TRBD2. Germline-derived CDR1 and CDR2 are SGHTA and FQGNSA. V shed 7 bases and J 3 bases; nucleotides not matched to a gene: 4. This CDR3 has 15 amino acids. The CDR3 is CASTPLAGGTDTQYF. CDR3 in DNA: TGTGCCAGCACGCCACTAGCGGGGGGGACAGATACGCAGTATTTT.

A single count supports this clone. The chain couples TRBV9 to TRBJ2-1; 8 bases match TRBD2. This CDR3 region has 12 residues. Germline V gene data show CDR1 as SGDLS and CDR2 as YYNGEE. V lost 0 bases and J lost 12; bases outside the gene matches: 2. In DNA form, the CDR3 reads TGTGCCAGCAGCGTAGCGGGAGGGGGGCAGTTCTTC. The encoded protein is CASSVAGGGQFF.